This T cell receptor beta chain was identified in a study of regulatory T cells in long-lasting Graves disease. Sample time point: newly diagnosed GD, antithyroid drugs for less than 3 months. PBMC-derived RNA was used for the TCR library. With 5 bases clipped from V and 8 bases from J, the junction kept 3 bases outside the gene matches. Germline values: CDR1 SNHLY, CDR2 FYNNEI. The CDR3 length is 12 residues. Notes on this clonotype: Antigen specificity is unknown.

Both iRepertoire HTBI primers and Arm-PCR of CDR3 regions were used to build the TCR beta libraries. TCRdb re-derived calls from the multiplex PCR reads in MiXCR, one entry per CDR3 protein. Found here are around 480,000 distinct CDR3 sequences, about 16% of them singletons; the top ten hold 10% to 15%. Study observations and caveats: Persistent disease was associated with favored TRBV28 usage and with favored use of TRBJ1-2 and TRBJ2-5.

These data were also reused for a study on T cells in Graves' hyperthyroidism and ophthalmopathy.

The rearrangement uses TRBV2 and TRBJ1-3; 7 bases are shared with TRBD1. Here the sequenced sample was peripheral blood mononuclear cells (PBMCs), taken at new diagnosis, from a patient treated with antithyroid drugs. This TCR came from a man aged 40-55 years with Graves disease. For the CDR3, the DNA is TGTGCCAGCAGTCTAACAGGGGACACCATATATTTT. Translating it yields CASSLTGDTIYF.